A selection of T cell receptor beta chains follows, all from one sample in a study of T cell clonotyping in hematopoietic cell transplantation. Here immunoSEQ multiplex PCR was the method, and the copy in TCRdb shows in-frame clones only, minus some. Of 2,000 or so clones in the sample, 76% were seen once. Sequenced: peripheral blood mononuclear cells. The receptors stem from a man aged 25 to 40 in good health. Some clones in this sample may be carry-over from other donors' samples. CDR3s include the opening cysteine and the closing phenylalanine or tryptophan. Each record gives: J gene, D gene, V gene, clone size, CDR3 protein, CDR3 DNA. The D gene is left open where the match is weak. Size is stated for part of the rows, as once, few or many counts, or as a class when the clone is expanded.

TRBJ1-6 TRBD1 TRBV7-9 . CASTRTDTEGAPLHF TGTGCCAGTACCAGGACAGATACGGAGGGGGCGCCCCTCCACTTT
TRBJ1-4 . TRBV19 . CASRAGRANEKLFF TGTGCCAGTAGAGCGGGGCGGGCTAATGAAAAACTGTTTTTT
TRBJ2-2 TRBD2 TRBV9 . CASSVRLAGDTGELFF TGTGCCAGCAGCGTTCGACTAGCGGGAGACACCGGGGAGCTGTTTTTT
TRBJ1-5 . TRBV30 . CACDSPNQPQHF TGTGCCTGTGACAGCCCAAATCAGCCCCAGCATTTT
TRBJ1-2 . TRBV29-1 . CSVERVWTGDGYTF TGCAGCGTTGAACGGGTGTGGACCGGGGATGGCTACACCTTC
TRBJ1-2 TRBD1 TRBV2 once CASSPISGGNVGYTF TGTGCCAGCAGCCCCATCTCAGGGGGTAATGTTGGCTACACCTTC
TRBJ1-2 TRBD1 TRBV28 once CATQEVSDRAFNYGYTF TGTGCCACCCAAGAAGTGAGTGACAGGGCATTTAACTATGGCTACACCTTC
TRBJ1-2 . TRBV29-1 . CSVDPYRGGYTF TGCAGCGTTGACCCCTACCGAGGTGGCTACACCTTC
TRBJ2-2 . TRBV1 few CTSTRSRDTGELFF TGCACCAGCACCAGATCGAGGGACACCGGGGAGCTGTTTTTT
TRBJ2-3 TRBD1 TRBV29-1 . CSIEGQGYTDTQYF TGCAGCATCGAGGGACAGGGATACACAGATACGCAGTATTTT
TRBJ1-1 . TRBV11-1 . CARGWGNTEAFF TGTGCCCGGGGGTGGGGAAACACTGAAGCTTTCTTT
TRBJ2-7 . TRBV12-5 . CASGTLEIFGYEQYF TGTGCTAGTGGTACCCTCGAGATTTTTGGTTACGAGCAGTACTTC
TRBJ1-5 . TRBV19 hyperexpanded CASSTGNGQPQHF TGTGCCAGTAGTACAGGGAATGGGCAGCCCCAGCATTTT
TRBJ1-2 . TRBV30 . CAWGIRGNYGYTF TGTGCCTGGGGTATTAGGGGAAACTATGGCTACACCTTC
TRBJ2-7 TRBD2 TRBV14 . CASSRRYNSGRRALEQYF TGTGCCAGCAGCCGGCGCTACAATAGCGGGAGAAGGGCGTTGGAGCAGTACTTC
TRBJ1-2 . TRBV27 . CASSLSTGPAGYGYTF TGTGCCAGCAGTTTATCGACGGGCCCCGCAGGCTATGGCTACACCTTC
TRBJ2-7 TRBD2 TRBV4-1 . CASSQYISGSFDEQYF TGCGCCAGCAGCCAGTATATTAGCGGGAGTTTCGACGAGCAGTACTTC
TRBJ1-5 TRBD1 TRBV6-1 . CASSEATGAAYQPQHF TGTGCCAGCAGTGAAGCGACAGGGGCCGCCTATCAGCCCCAGCATTTT
TRBJ1-4 . TRBV21-1 . CASIDGTGVEKLFF TGTGCCAGCATCGACGGGACAGGGGTCGAAAAACTGTTTTTT
TRBJ1-2 TRBD1 TRBV25-1 . CASSKGQDSGGYTF TGTGCCAGCAGTAAAGGACAGGATAGCGGCGGCTACACCTTC
TRBJ2-2 . TRBV9 . CASSTGSPGELFF TGTGCCAGCAGTACAGGGAGCCCCGGGGAGCTGTTTTTT
TRBJ2-5 . TRBV7-2 few CASSLESETQYF TGTGCCAGCAGCTTAGAGAGTGAGACCCAGTACTTC
TRBJ1-6 . TRBV21-1 . CASSKVRGRSYNSPLHF TGTGCCAGCAGCAAAGTCCGGGGCCGCTCCTATAATTCACCCCTCCACTTT
TRBJ1-2 . TRBV11-1 . CASSLQGYGYTF TGTGCCAGCAGCTTACAGGGGTATGGCTACACCTTC
TRBJ1-1 . TRBV7-2 . CASSLGTENTEAFF TGTGCCAGCAGCTTAGGGACAGAGAACACTGAAGCTTTCTTT
TRBJ1-2 . TRBV9 once CASSEYPGQDSGGYTF TGTGCCAGCAGCGAGTACCCGGGACAAGATTCGGGGGGCTACACCTTC
TRBJ2-2 . TRBV4-3 . CASSQDSRTGELFF TGCGCCAGCAGCCAAGATTCCCGCACCGGGGAGCTGTTTTTT
TRBJ2-4 TRBD2 TRBV7-2 . CASSLASGFQYF TGTGCCAGCAGCTTAGCTAGCGGGTTCCAGTACTTC
TRBJ1-6 . TRBV7-2 . CASSSRSTGNSPLHF TGTGCCAGCAGCTCCCGCTCTACCGGGAATTCACCCCTCCACTTT
TRBJ1-5 TRBD1 TRBV10-3 few CASNTGDSNQPQHF TGTGCCTCAAACACAGGGGATAGCAATCAGCCCCAGCATTTT
TRBJ2-1 TRBD1 TRBV4-1 once CASSQEDRAKEFF TGCGCCAGCAGCCAAGAGGACAGGGCAAAGGAGTTCTTC
TRBJ2-1 TRBD1 TRBV2 . CAIRGTGFYNEQFF TGTGCCATACGGGGGACAGGGTTCTACAATGAGCAGTTCTTC
TRBJ1-1 . TRBV29-1 . CSAEGREDGNTEAFF TGCAGCGCCGAGGGCAGGGAAGATGGGAACACTGAAGCTTTCTTT
TRBJ1-1 TRBD1 TRBV9 . CASSVTGTVPTEAFF TGTGCCAGCAGTGTAACCGGGACAGTTCCCACTGAAGCTTTCTTT
TRBJ2-7 . TRBV6-7 . CASSYSETRELDYEQYF TGTGCCAGCAGTTACTCGGAGACTCGCGAACTCGACTACGAGCAGTACTTC
TRBJ1-1 . TRBV29-1 . CSVERILNTEAFF TGCAGCGTTGAACGGATCCTGAACACTGAAGCTTTCTTT
TRBJ2-7 . TRBV27 once CASLTRNSSTGLTVDEQYF TGTGCCAGCCTTACCCGCAACAGCTCAACAGGTTTGACGGTTGACGAGCAGTACTTC
TRBJ2-5 TRBD1 TRBV5-1 . CASSSDRGQGETQYF TGCGCCAGCAGCTCGGACAGGGGGCAGGGGGAGACCCAGTACTTC
TRBJ2-2 TRBD2 TRBV5-6 few CASSLRLADNTGELFF TGTGCCAGCAGCTTGCGACTAGCGGACAACACCGGGGAGCTGTTTTTT
TRBJ2-7 . TRBV4-1 . CASSQSQGKNYEQYF TGCGCCAGCAGCCAAAGCCAGGGAAAGAACTACGAGCAGTACTTC
TRBJ2-5 TRBD1 TRBV7-9 few CASSLTGEVETQYF TGTGCCAGCAGCTTAACAGGGGAAGTGGAGACCCAGTACTTC
TRBJ1-2 TRBD1 TRBV18 . CASSPETGDHYGYTF TGTGCCAGCTCACCCGAGACAGGGGATCACTATGGCTACACCTTC
TRBJ1-1 TRBD1 TRBV6-6 few CASSYDRGMNTEAFF TGTGCCAGCAGTTACGACAGGGGAATGAACACTGAAGCTTTCTTT